Here is one TCR beta chain with its context. Its matching antigen is unknown. This sample was taken from a study of CD8+CD57+ T cells in acquired aplastic anemia. Patients included in sequencing had previously demonstrated CD8+CD57+ cell expansion by flow cytometry. The germline CDR1 and CDR2 sequences are SNHLY and FYNNEI. V lost 5 bases and J lost 0; bases outside the gene matches: 6. This CDR3 has 15 amino acids. TCR beta VDJ combinations and CDR3 sequences were profiled from genomic DNA. One entry per CDR3 protein, called by TCRdb with MiXCR from the reads. The repertoire holds over 150,000 distinct CDR3 sequences, with over 70% as singletons. Points from the study as a whole: Significant differences in CD8+ Simpson's diversity were not observed between patients and controls.

Specimen: sorted CD4+, CD8+, or CD8+CD57+ T cells (not recorded which) from PBMCs. This clonotype was sampled from a human donor with aplastic anemia. V and J are TRBV2 and TRBJ2-7, with TRBD1 matching over 8 bases. This CDR3 is CASSTDRDGSYEQYF. The CDR3, as DNA: TGTGCCAGCAGTACGGACAGGGATGGCTCCTACGAGCAGTACTTC.